Following are 11 T cell receptor beta chains from one sample sequenced in a study of T cell repertoires in cytomegalovirus infection. These TCRs are of unknown antigen specificity. TCRdb itself ran the reads through MiXCR, one entry per CDR3 protein. This sample has some 940,000 distinct CDR3 sequences; roughly 30% occur once, and the top ten carry around an eighth. Sequenced here: cultured CD8+ T cells from PBMCs, sampled from culture after CMV antigen stimulation. All receptors come from a human donor in good health (CMV status not recorded). Some clones in this sample may be carry-over from other donors' samples.

In the case of this clonotype: This could be a read error, since a much larger clone is one nucleotide away. CDR3 coding DNA: TGTGCCAGCAGCGCCGGGACCCCATCCAATTCACCCCTCCACTTT. Its protein is CASSAGTPSNSPLHF. The chain uses TRBV7-8 and TRBJ1-6; possible D gene TRBD1, 5 bases. The CDR3 is 15 residues long. V lost 5 bases to trimming and J lost 7 bases, with 15 bases between them. Germline V gene lookup returns CDR1 SGHVS and CDR2 FQNEAQ.

V and J are TRBV4-1 and TRBJ2-2; 8 nucleotides match TRBD2. V lost 1 base and J lost 3; bases outside the gene matches: 25. The CDR3 is made up of 23 amino acids. Looked up from germline, CDR1 is MGHRA and CDR2 is YSYEKL. CDR3 amino acids: CASSQAPFTAGGPIRRDTGELFF. The CDR3 nucleotides are TGCGCCAGCAGCCAAGCCCCCTTCACGGCGGGGGGTCCCATCCGACGAGACACCGGGGAGCTGTTTTTT.

This clonotype appeared a few times. The chain has TRBV12-3 or TRBV12-4 and TRBJ1-5, with 7 positions matching TRBD1. V was clipped by 6 bases and J by 2 bases; unmatched bases: 4. The CDR3 sequence is 14 residues long. CDR3 sequence (DNA): TGTGCCAGCAGAGCAGGGGGAGGCAATCAGCCCCAGCATTTT. Amino acids: CASRAGGGNQPQHF.

The V and J genes are TRBV6-4 and TRBJ2-1; TRBD2 aligns across 10 bases. Losses at the gene ends were 5 bases for V and 8 bases for J; bases not matched to a gene: 6. The CDR3 runs to 14 residues. CDR1 MRHNA and CDR2 SNTAGT come from the germline V gene. As DNA, the CDR3 is TGTGCCAGCAGTAACCTAGCGGGGGTCGATGAGCAGTTCTTC. Encoded protein: CASSNLAGVDEQFF.

The V and J genes are TRBV6-2 or TRBV6-3 and TRBJ2-6; either TRBD1 or TRBD2 may fit D (6 bases each). The germline V gene encodes CDR1 MNHEY and CDR2 SVGEGT. The length of the CDR3 is 15 residues. Trimming pared 8 bases from V and 0 bases from J, leaving 11 bases between. CDR3 nucleotides: TGTGCCAGCGGAGGGGGTACCTCTGGGGCCAACGTCCTGACTTTC. Translated, it gives CASGGGTSGANVLTF.

The rearrangement joins TRBV7-9 to TRBJ2-5, with unresolved D. CDR3 length: 15 residues. The germline CDR1 and CDR2 sequences are SEHNR and FQNEAQ (reference sequence). Trimming pared 5 bases from V and 0 bases from J, leaving 13 bases between. Here the CDR3 reads CASSPPLGYQETQYF. The CDR3 nucleotides read TGTGCCAGCAGCCCACCTCTGGGGTACCAAGAGACCCAGTACTTC.

The chain uses TRBV7-9 and TRBJ1-1, with 9 nucleotides matching TRBD1. The CDR3 spans 16 residues. From germline, CDR1 is SEHNR and CDR2 FQNEAQ (reference sequence). Trimming took 3 bases from V and 5 from J; bases not matched to a gene: 10. The CDR3 sequence: CASSFLGQGLGTEAFF. The CDR3 DNA is TGTGCCAGCAGCTTTCTGGGACAGGGTCTGGGAACTGAAGCTTTCTTT.

This chain uses TRBV20-1 with TRBJ1-4; TRBD1 aligns across 8 bases. CDR1 is DFQATT, CDR2 SNEGSKA, per germline (reference sequence). This CDR3 is built from 15 residues. Losses at the gene ends were 0 bases for V and 5 bases for J; bases not matched to a gene: 5. The CDR3 nucleotides are TGCAGTGCTAGAGAGCTGACAGGGGAGAATGAAAAACTGTTTTTT. Translating it yields CSARELTGENEKLFF.

This clonotype was observed a few times. The CDR3 is CASCLSSGAYNEQFF. The CDR3 nucleotides read TGTGCCAGTTGTCTTTCTAGCGGGGCATACAATGAGCAGTTCTTC. The gene calls are TRBV19 and TRBJ2-1; 9 bases fit TRBD2. The CDR3 extends over 15 amino acids. V was clipped by 8 bases and J by 4 bases; unmatched bases: 9. In germline, CDR1 is LNHDA, CDR2 SQIVND (reference sequence).

This clonotype has a handful of counts. The chain carries TRBV6-2 or TRBV6-3 and TRBJ2-3; D ambiguous. V dropped 5 bases and J dropped 6 bases, with 3 bases sitting between them. Germline CDR1 reads MNHEY; CDR2 reads SVGEGT. The CDR3 spans 10 residues. The CDR3 DNA sequence: TGTGCCAGCAGTCACGATACGCAGTATTTT. Translating gives CASSHDTQYF.

This clonotype came up many times. This sequence joins TRBV6-6 and TRBJ1-6, with D hard to call. Germline assignment: CDR1 MNHNY and CDR2 SVGAGI (reference sequence). Between the trimmed V and J ends, which lost 2 bases and 0 bases, there was a span of 11 bases. The CDR3 totals 17 residues. The CDR3 DNA reads TGTGCCAGCAGTTACCCGGCGGATAGCTCCTATAATTCACCCCTCCACTTT. Translated, it gives CASSYPADSSYNSPLHF.